This T cell receptor beta chain is drawn from a study of identical twins. TCRdb re-analysed the 5' RACE reads in MiXCR, keeping a single row per CDR3 protein. The table includes a few hundred thousand distinct CDR3 sequences, under 9% detected once. Germline assignment: CDR1 SEHNR and CDR2 FQNEAQ (reference sequence). This CDR3 comprises 14 residues. V shed 3 bases and J shed 6 bases, with 12 bases lying between them. Study-level findings and limits: Low generation-probability sequences were in excess among twin-shared out-of-frame alpha sequences. Findings came from cross-sectional statistics, without long-term follow-up of donors. Abundant beta clonotypes from cord blood bore fewer insertions; memory repertoires lacked this pattern.

This clonotype was observed a few times. The antigen is not known. In addition, the sample was reused for a study of yellow fever vaccine responses in identical twins. That report notes: Twins' vaccine T cell response reportedly gave the appearance of partial convergence and partial personalization.

The material sequenced was memory (CD45RO+) T cells sorted from blood. The sequence derives from a young woman in good health. V and J are TRBV7-9 and TRBJ2-1; D may be TRBD2 (7 bases). In nucleotides, the CDR3 is TGTGCCAGCAGCTTGAGGGGGGGCGGCAATGAGCAGTTCTTC. Amino acids: CASSLRGGGNEQFF.